Following are 10 T cell receptor beta chains from one sample sequenced in a study of blood T cell repertoires in COVID-19. Here immunoSEQ multiplex PCR was the method, and the copy in TCRdb shows in-frame clones only, minus some. The sample includes 300,000 to 350,000 clones, approximately 83% of them seen just once. Sequenced: PBMCs or T cells enriched from blood (not recorded which). The source is a woman between 40 and 55 years old with acute COVID-19.

The chain is built from TRBV6-5 and TRBJ2-7; 7 bases are a match to TRBD1. V lost 6 bases to trimming and J lost 4 bases; unmatched junction nucleotides: 9. The length of the CDR3 is 14 residues. The V gene's germline CDR1 is MNHEY and CDR2 SVGAGI. The CDR3 is CASSLQGDQYEQYF. The CDR3 DNA follows: TGTGCCAGCAGCTTGCAGGGGGACCAATACGAGCAGTACTTC.

J is TRBJ2-3 and V is TRBV24-1; 8 nucleotides agree with TRBD1. CDR1 and CDR2 from the germline V gene are KGHDR and SFDVKD. V lost 4 bases to trimming and J lost 6 bases; unmatched junction nucleotides: 11. The CDR3 contains 16 residues. The CDR3 sequence: CATSDKTKTGEDTQYF. The CDR3, as DNA: TGTGCCACCAGTGACAAAACCAAGACAGGGGAGGATACGCAGTATTTT.

The V and J genes are TRBV6-5 and TRBJ1-5; weak D call: TRBD1 (6 bases). Germline V CDR1 and CDR2: MNHEY, SVGAGI. The CDR3 contains 15 residues. The V end lost 5 bases, the J end lost 1 base, and 12 bases lay between the germline ends. CDR3 protein: CASSRTGISNQPQHF. In DNA, the CDR3 is TGTGCCAGCAGTCGAACAGGGATCAGCAATCAGCCCCAGCATTTT.

The rearrangement links TRBV11-1 to TRBJ2-7, with 7 bases lining up with TRBD1. CDR3 length equals 15 residues. The ends lost 6 bases at V and 2 bases at J; junction bases unmatched: 10. Germline values: CDR1 SGHAT, CDR2 FQDESV (reference sequence). The DNA of the CDR3 is TGTGCCAGCAGTCGACAGGGCCCAGCCCCCTACGAGCAGTACTTC. Its protein product is CASSRQGPAPYEQYF.

The rearrangement joins TRBV7-2 to TRBJ2-5; 11 bases are shared with TRBD2. The CDR3 consists of 15 residues. CDR1 is SGHTA, CDR2 FQGNSA, per germline. J lost 4 bases, V lost 5 bases, and 6 bases had no gene match. Written as DNA, the CDR3 is TGTGCCAGCAGCCTGACTAGCGGGGTACGAGAGACCCAGTACTTC. It encodes CASSLTSGVRETQYF.

The chain recombines TRBV7-2 with TRBJ2-1; no firm D call. The ends were cut back, 1 base at V and 0 bases at J, with 13 bases in the middle. This CDR3 has 17 residues. Germline-derived CDR1 and CDR2 are SGHTA and FQGNSA. The DNA for the CDR3 is TGTGCCAGCAGCTTAGTATCTGTCACTCGCTCCTACAATGAGCAGTTCTTC. Translating it yields CASSLVSVTRSYNEQFF.

There are a few counts of this clone. This chain joins TRBV19 and TRBJ1-6; D is uncertain. The germline V gene has CDR1 LNHDA and CDR2 SQIVND (reference sequence). The CDR3 covers 13 residues. V lost 5 bases and J 8 bases, leaving 10 bases between the germline ends. DNA of the CDR3: TGTGCCAGTAGTTCGAACGGGGATTCACCCCTCCACTTT. This translates into CASSSNGDSPLHF.

This chain joins TRBV28 and TRBJ2-2; 13 bases align to TRBD2. V lost 5 bases to trimming and J lost 0 bases; unmatched junction nucleotides: 3. Germline assignment: CDR1 MDHEN and CDR2 SYDVKM. The CDR3 extends over 17 amino acids. Written as DNA, the CDR3 is TGTGCCAGCAGTATACTAGCGGGAGGGCCGAACACCGGGGAGCTGTTTTTT. It encodes CASSILAGGPNTGELFF.

The CDR3 reads CSVHPGSGSQNIQYF. CDR3 DNA sequence: TGCAGCGTCCACCCGGGGAGCGGGAGCCAAAACATTCAGTACTTC. This chain links TRBV29-1 with TRBJ2-4; TRBD2 agrees at 8 bases. The ends lost 6 bases at V and 5 bases at J; junction bases unmatched: 12. Looked up from germline, CDR1 is SQVTM and CDR2 is ANQGSEA. The CDR3 loop spans 15 amino acids. Filled out from reference TRBV29-1 and TRBJ2-4, the complete variable domain reads SAVISQKPSRDICQRGTSLTIQCQVDSQVTMMFWYRQQPGQSLTLIATANQGSEATYESGFVIDKFPISRPNLTFSTLTVSNMSPEDSSIYLCSVHPGSGSQNIQYFGAGTRLSVL.

The genes are TRBV20-1 and TRBJ1-1; D gene uncertain. The CDR3 is 11 residues long. Germline-derived CDR1 and CDR2 are DFQATT and SNEGSKA (reference sequence). CDR3 region: CSPRFNTEAFF. CDR3 DNA sequence: TGCAGCCCACGGTTCAACACTGAAGCTTTCTTT.